The 16 T cell receptor beta chains below all came from one sample that was sequenced in a study of blood T cells in healthy people across ages. Primers used in a second PCR of about 6 to 11 cycles were a sample-barcoded 5' primer and a J-beta primer mix. TCRdb reprocessed the 5' RACE reads via MiXCR and lists one record per CDR3 protein. The repertoire includes 550,000 to 750,000 distinct CDR3 sequences, approximately 21% of them detected once, and roughly 3.9% sits in the top ten. The sample taken for sequencing was blood. These receptors were taken from a man in his 70s in good health.

This clonotype was picked up many times. V and J are TRBV5-1 and TRBJ2-3; D is undetermined. The CDR3 covers 15 residues. CDR1 SGHRS and CDR2 YFSETQ come from the germline V gene. V was trimmed by 3 bases and J by 1 base, leaving 12 bases between them. In nucleotides, the CDR3 is TGCGCCAGCAGCTCGTCAGATCCCCGCACAGATACGCAGTATTTT. This sequence encodes CASSSSDPRTDTQYF.

In its sample, this clonotype was seen many times. The chain is built from TRBV12-3 or TRBV12-4 and TRBJ1-4; D call uncertain. V shed 3 bases and J shed 5 bases, with 16 bases lying between them. The CDR3 has 16 residues. The CDR3 sequence is CASSFGPTRGNEKLFF. As DNA, the CDR3 is TGTGCCAGCAGTTTCGGTCCTACGCGGGGAAATGAAAAACTGTTTTTT.

The V gene is TRBV28, the J gene TRBJ1-6, with D perhaps TRBD1 (5 bases). V dropped 6 bases and J dropped 4 bases, with 10 bases sitting between them. The V gene's germline CDR1 is MDHEN and CDR2 SYDVKM. This CDR3 is built from 14 residues. CDR3: CASSLRQYNSPLHF. The CDR3 region has the DNA TGTGCCAGCAGCCTAAGACAGTATAATTCACCCCTCCACTTT.

This clonotype showed up just a few times. The chain couples TRBV3-1 to TRBJ1-3, with a weak D call TRBD1 (5 bases). CDR3 length: 14 amino acids. Between the trimmed V and J ends, which lost 2 bases and 2 bases, there was a span of 7 bases. Germline lookup yields CDR1 LGHDT and CDR2 YNNKEL (reference sequence). CDR3 residues: CASSQRGPGNTIYF. The CDR3 DNA sequence: TGTGCCAGCAGCCAAAGGGGACCTGGAAACACCATATATTTT.

V and J are TRBV19 and TRBJ1-3, with D unclear. CDR3 length: 11 residues. Trimming shortened V by 9 bases and J by 6 bases, and 9 bases separated the two germline ends. The V gene's germline CDR1 is LNHDA and CDR2 SQIVND (reference sequence). The DNA of the CDR3 is TGTGCCAGCGCCGAGGAAAACACCATATATTTT. Translated: CASAEENTIYF.

The chain has TRBV19 and TRBJ1-5; 7 nucleotides match TRBD1. The CDR3 length is 19 residues. V dropped 7 bases and J dropped 2; count of bases not matched to a gene: 20. Germline loops: CDR1 LNHDA, CDR2 SQIVND (reference sequence). The CDR3 nucleotides are TGTGCCAGTACCAACTCCGGCAGGGGGGCCGATCGGGGCAATCAGCCCCAGCATTTT. This encodes CASTNSGRGADRGNQPQHF.

This clonotype appeared a few times. This chain uses TRBV3-1 with TRBJ2-4; D call uncertain. Germline V gives CDR1 LGHDT, CDR2 YNNKEL (reference sequence). CDR3 length equals 15 residues. V lost 1 base and J lost 3, with 10 bases in between. DNA of the CDR3: TGTGCCAGCAGCCAAGTAGTGCAACTCAAAAACATTCAGTACTTC. It specifies CASSQVVQLKNIQYF.

This clonotype was seen at least ten times. This chain links TRBV18 with TRBJ2-5; 8 nucleotides match TRBD1. The CDR3 extends over 15 amino acids. The trim removed 1 base at V and 2 bases at J, leaving 3 bases unmatched. CDR1 KGHSH and CDR2 LQKENI come from the germline V gene. The CDR3, as DNA: TGTGCCAGCTCACCACAACAGGGGGGACAAGAGACCCAGTACTTC. It encodes CASSPQQGGQETQYF. The whole variable domain, filled in from reference TRBV18 and TRBJ2-5, reads NAGVMQNPRHLVRRRGQEARLRCSPMKGHSHVYWYRQLPEEGLKFMVYLQKENIIDESGMPKERFSAEFPKEGPSILRIQQVVRGDSAAYFCASSPQQGGQETQYFGPGTRLLVL.

The chain links TRBV28 to TRBJ2-5; 8 bases are shared with TRBD2. Germline-derived CDR1 and CDR2 are MDHEN and SYDVKM. The CDR3 contains 13 residues. V lost 6 bases and J lost 4; bases outside the gene matches: 4. The CDR3 DNA is TGTGCCAGCAGGAGCGGGAGATTAGAGACCCAGTACTTC. It encodes CASRSGRLETQYF.

A few counts support this clonotype. The CDR3 here is CASSFVAGINEKLFF. The CDR3 nucleotides read TGTGCCAGCAGCTTCGTGGCAGGAATAAATGAAAAACTGTTTTTT. The rearrangement links TRBV7-2 to TRBJ1-4; D gene ambiguous. V lost 3 bases and J lost 5, with 13 bases in between. This CDR3 has 15 residues. Germline lookup yields CDR1 SGHTA and CDR2 FQGNSA.

The DNA of the CDR3 is TGTGCCAGCAGCCCCTCCGGGACAGGGGGTCGCGAGCAGTACTTC. This sequence encodes CASSPSGTGGREQYF. V usage is TRBV7-2 and J usage is TRBJ2-7, with TRBD1 identical over 11 bases. Trimming removed 5 bases from V and 6 bases from J; junction bases left unmatched: 9. Germline lookup yields CDR1 SGHTA and CDR2 FQGNSA. The CDR3 covers 15 residues.

This clonotype was detected a few times. The chain employs TRBV20-1 and TRBJ2-7; 7 positions agree with TRBD2. The J call could be wrong; TRBJ2-1 is a better fit for the DNA end. This CDR3 region has 13 residues. CDR1 and CDR2 (germline): DFQATT, SNEGSKA (reference sequence). The CDR3: CSAVPGGLDEQFF. DNA for the CDR3: TGCAGTGCCGTACCGGGGGGTTTGGATGAGCAGTTCTTC.

The CDR3 bases are TGTGCCAGCTCACCACGGCGGGAGTACGCCTACGAGCAGTACTTC. Translating gives CASSPRREYAYEQYF. V is TRBV18 and J is TRBJ2-7, with TRBD2 matching 7 bases. In germline, CDR1 is KGHSH, CDR2 LQKENI. Germline trimming cut 1 base from V and 2 bases from J; bases unmatched to any gene: 5. The CDR3 spans 15 residues. The full variable domain, its missing parts supplied by reference TRBV18 and TRBJ2-7, is NAGVMQNPRHLVRRRGQEARLRCSPMKGHSHVYWYRQLPEEGLKFMVYLQKENIIDESGMPKERFSAEFPKEGPSILRIQQVVRGDSAAYFCASSPRREYAYEQYFGPGTRLTVT.

This chain joins TRBV6-5 and TRBJ2-2; D possibly corresponds to TRBD2 (5 bases). The CDR3 totals 12 residues. Trimming pared 10 bases from V and 5 bases from J, leaving 11 bases between. The germline gives CDR1 MNHEY, CDR2 SVGAGI. CDR3 sequence (DNA): TGTGCCACCCGTCGGAGGACCGGGGAGCTGTTTTTT. The encoded protein is CATRRRTGELFF.

This clonotype was seen more than once but under ten times. The chain combines TRBV7-9 with TRBJ2-7; D uncertain. The ends were cut back, 3 bases at V and 0 bases at J, with 12 bases in the middle. The CDR3 is 15 amino acids. Germline values: CDR1 SEHNR, CDR2 FQNEAQ (reference sequence). CDR3 residues: CASSFYSTPSYEQYF. The CDR3 bases are TGTGCCAGCAGCTTTTACAGCACCCCCTCCTACGAGCAGTACTTC.

The J gene is TRBJ2-7, the V gene TRBV9, with D perhaps matching TRBD1 or TRBD2 (6 bases each). V lost 4 bases and J 7 bases, leaving 15 bases between the germline ends. CDR1 and CDR2 from the germline V gene are SGDLS and YYNGEE. The CDR3 is 13 amino acids. CDR3 sequence reads: CASSRWGAGEQYF. CDR3 nucleotides: TGTGCCAGCAGCCGATGGGGGGCGGGTGAGCAGTACTTC.